Following are 21 T cell receptor beta chains from one sample sequenced in a study of long-term antiretroviral therapy in people with HIV (dated by TCRdb to between 2021 and 2023). The immunoSEQ hsTCRB v3.0 assay was used at survey level resolution to sequence the TRB variable region. Here the immuneACCESS table is served through TCRdb, limited to in-frame sequences with V and J called. Missing clones are a known gap in these copies; in checked studies unresolved V genes cover under half, and the rest lacks a known reason. The sample contains 15,000 to 20,000 clones, roughly 86% of them found a single time. Approximately 4.2% of the sample is held by the ten biggest clonotypes. The material was unsorted PBMCs, obtained 2.1 years after starting antiretroviral therapy. These receptors were obtained from a young man with HIV.

V gene TRBV11-2 combines with J gene TRBJ2-1; D is possibly TRBD2 (5 bases). V lost 5 bases, J lost 0 bases, and 14 bases lay in between. This CDR3 spans 16 amino acids. From germline, CDR1 is SGHAT and CDR2 FQNNGV. The CDR3 loop reads CASSPRHTSSYNEQFF. For the CDR3, the DNA is TGTGCCAGCAGCCCCCGTCACACTAGCTCCTACAATGAGCAGTTCTTC.

The rearrangement joins TRBV11-2 to TRBJ2-7; maybe TRBD2 (5 bases). CDR1 is SGHAT and CDR2 is FQNNGV in the germline V gene. Trimming cost V 4 bases and J 4 bases, with 11 bases left between them. The CDR3 runs to 13 residues. The CDR3 sequence is CASSSEAVYEQYF. The DNA for the CDR3 is TGTGCCAGCAGCTCGGAGGCTGTTTACGAGCAGTACTTC.

The rearrangement uses TRBV10-3 and TRBJ1-1; TRBD1 might be the D (6 bases). V was shortened by 6 bases and J by 5 bases, with 13 bases between the two germline ends. This CDR3 region has 13 residues. In germline, CDR1 is ENHRY, CDR2 SYGVKD. CDR3 sequence: CAISSTQGTEAFF. The CDR3 bases are TGTGCCATCAGCTCCACTCAGGGGACTGAAGCTTTCTTT.

The chain uses TRBV4-3 and TRBJ2-1, with TRBD2 matching 8 bases. This CDR3 region has 16 residues. The germline gives CDR1 LGHNA, CDR2 YSLEER. Unmatched junction bases numbered 1, after V lost 0 bases and J lost 0 bases. The CDR3 reads CASSQESGSSYNEQFF. The CDR3 DNA is TGCGCCAGCAGCCAAGAAAGCGGGAGCTCCTACAATGAGCAGTTCTTC.

This clone was seen once. The chain carries TRBV7-8 and TRBJ1-3; no clear D. Trimming took 1 base from V and 0 from J, leaving 7 bases between them. CDR3 length equals 15 residues. Germline lookup yields CDR1 SGHVS and CDR2 FQNEAQ. The CDR3 here is CASSLGSGSGNTIYF. Here the CDR3 DNA reads TGTGCCAGCAGCTTAGGGTCGGGCTCTGGAAACACCATATATTTT.

The chain couples TRBV2 to TRBJ2-5; D is possibly TRBD1 or TRBD2 (5 bases each). The V and J ends lost 0 bases and 2 bases respectively, with 25 bases between them. This CDR3 has 20 residues. Per the germline V gene, CDR1 is SNHLY and CDR2 is FYNNEI. The CDR3 nucleotides read TGTGCCAGCAGTGAAGCTCATCCGGGACGGGCACCAGTTTCTCAAGAGACCCAGTACTTC. Protein product: CASSEAHPGRAPVSQETQYF.

Notes on this clone: Other DNA sequences in the sample encode the same CDR3. The chain employs TRBV18 and TRBJ1-2; perhaps TRBD1 as D (5 bases). The CDR3 extends over 15 amino acids. Germline values: CDR1 KGHSH, CDR2 LQKENI. Deletions cut 3 bases from V and 2 bases from J, with 13 bases between. CDR3 sequence reads: CASSPPAGTNYGYTF. Written as DNA, the CDR3 is TGTGCCAGCTCACCGCCGGCGGGGACGAACTATGGCTACACCTTC.

The chain employs TRBV4-1 and TRBJ1-1; D uncertain. CDR1 MGHRA and CDR2 YSYEKL come from the germline V gene. The CDR3 length is 14 residues. The V end lost 0 bases, the J end lost 1 base, and 6 bases lay between the germline ends. This CDR3 is CASSQDWENTEAFF. CDR3 sequence (DNA): TGCGCCAGCAGCCAAGATTGGGAGAACACTGAAGCTTTCTTT.

The chain carries TRBV29-1 and TRBJ2-7; unclear D gene. V lost 4 bases, J lost 3 bases, and 10 bases lay in between. CDR3 length equals 12 residues. Germline CDR1 SQVTM, CDR2 ANQGSEA. Here the CDR3 DNA reads TGCAGCGTTGGGGCCGAAGGCTACGAGCAGTACTTC. Amino acid sequence: CSVGAEGYEQYF.

V gene TRBV6-5 combines with J gene TRBJ2-5; TRBD2 matches 7 bases. V trimming: 1 base; J trimming: 5 bases; junction bases outside the gene matches: 7. This CDR3 spans 15 amino acids. Germline V CDR1 and CDR2: MNHEY, SVGAGI. The CDR3 nucleotides are TGTGCCAGCAGTTACTTCGGTATCGGGGGGGAGACCCAGTACTTC. This encodes CASSYFGIGGETQYF.

V gene TRBV6-4 combines with J gene TRBJ2-2, with 8 bases matching TRBD2. The junction had 1 base not matched to a gene; V was cut back by 6 bases and J by 4 bases. This CDR3 region has 13 residues. Germline CDR1 and CDR2: MRHNA and SNTAGT. CDR3 sequence reads: CASRGLVTGELFF. In DNA form, the CDR3 reads TGTGCCAGCAGGGGACTAGTCACCGGGGAGCTGTTTTTT.

The gene calls are TRBV5-1 and TRBJ1-1, with 7 bases matching TRBD1. Germline V gives CDR1 SGHRS, CDR2 YFSETQ. The CDR3 consists of 15 residues. With 0 bases clipped from V and 1 base from J, the junction kept 3 bases outside the gene matches. CDR3 loop: CASSLGSGGNTEAFF. CDR3 in DNA: TGCGCCAGCAGCTTGGGTTCAGGGGGGAACACTGAAGCTTTCTTT.

This chain uses TRBV9 with TRBJ2-7, with D possibly TRBD2 on 7 matching bases. V gave up 1 base and J gave up 4 bases, with 9 bases separating them. Germline CDR1 is SGDLS and CDR2 is YYNGEE. The CDR3 totals 13 residues. The CDR3 here is CASSVRGGYEQYF. The DNA for the CDR3 is TGTGCCAGCAGCGTAAGGGGGGGGTACGAGCAGTACTTC.

The chain joins TRBV9 to TRBJ2-1; 12 bases are a match to TRBD2. V lost 0 bases to trimming and J lost 7 bases; unmatched junction nucleotides: 14. Germline assignment: CDR1 SGDLS and CDR2 YYNGEE. The CDR3 runs to 19 residues. CDR3 nucleotides: TGTGCCAGCAGCGTAGCTCCGCGCTTGACTAGCGGGAGTGAGAATGAGCAGTTCTTC. Its translation: CASSVAPRLTSGSENEQFF.

V gene TRBV27 combines with J gene TRBJ2-7; D ambiguous. Trimming cost V 3 bases and J 10 bases, with 22 bases left between them. The V gene's germline CDR1 is MNHEY and CDR2 SMNVEV (reference sequence). This CDR3 is built from 15 residues. This chain's CDR3 is CASSFLPRGSREQYF. The DNA of the CDR3 is TGTGCCAGCAGTTTCCTACCCCGTGGCAGCCGAGAACAGTACTTC.

The J gene is TRBJ1-1, the V gene TRBV7-3, with D possibly being TRBD1 (6 bases). The V gene's germline CDR1 is SGHTA and CDR2 FQGTGA. CDR3 length equals 17 residues. Trimming removed 1 base at V and 2 bases at J, with 17 bases between. The CDR3: CASSLRGTPGVNTEAFF. The CDR3 DNA sequence: TGTGCCAGCAGCTTAAGAGGGACACCGGGGGTCAACACTGAAGCTTTCTTT.

CDR3 region: CASSPRTTNTGELFF. CDR3 sequence (DNA): TGTGCCAGCAGCCCCCGGACAACGAACACCGGGGAGCTGTTTTTT. V is TRBV9 and J is TRBJ2-2; a possible D gene is TRBD1 (5 bases). The CDR3 totals 15 residues. The ends were cut back, 4 bases at V and 0 bases at J, with 10 bases in the middle. In germline, CDR1 is SGDLS, CDR2 YYNGEE.

The rearrangement joins TRBV4-3 to TRBJ2-3; a possible D gene is TRBD2 (6 bases). The CDR3 totals 14 residues. Germline V gene data show CDR1 as LGHNA and CDR2 as YSLEER. Deletions cut 2 bases from V and 4 bases from J, with 10 bases between. Here the CDR3 reads CASSQTERADTQYF. The DNA for the CDR3 is TGCGCCAGCAGCCAAACGGAGCGGGCAGATACGCAGTATTTT.

The V and J genes are TRBV7-3 and TRBJ2-5; 10 bases align to TRBD2. V gave up 5 bases and J gave up 2 bases; unmatched junction bases: 2. The CDR3 has 14 amino acids. Germline loops: CDR1 SGHTA, CDR2 FQGTGA. The CDR3: CASSRTSGQETQYF. Here the CDR3 DNA reads TGTGCCAGCAGCCGGACTAGCGGACAAGAGACCCAGTACTTC.

The CDR3 region is CASSQDRGYYEQYF. The CDR3, as DNA: TGTGCCAGCAGCCAAGATCGTGGGTACTACGAGCAGTACTTC. The genes are TRBV4-2 and TRBJ2-7, with D hard to call. The CDR3 contains 14 residues. Deletions cut 0 bases from V and 3 bases from J, with 9 bases between. Germline V gene sequence: CDR1 LGHNA, CDR2 YNFKEQ.

This clone was seen just once. The V and J genes are TRBV6-5 and TRBJ2-1; the D is unclear. V was pared by 9 bases and J by 8 bases, with 5 bases between. Germline V gene lookup returns CDR1 MNHEY and CDR2 SVGAGI. This CDR3 is 9 amino acids long. CDR3: CARSHEQFF. The CDR3 nucleotides are TGTGCCAGGAGTCATGAGCAGTTCTTC.